The 22 T cell receptor beta chains reported below all come from one sample, sequenced in a study of OX40 agonist ivuxolimab in advanced cancers. The library was made by the immunoSEQ multiplex PCR assay. TCRdb provides this immuneACCESS table in a form limited to in-frame rearrangements. Some clones are lacking; in checked studies, under half of them reflect an unresolved V gene, and why the rest are absent is not known. The sample table contains some 85,000 clones; only one count was recorded for about 89% of them. Approximately 1.5% of the sample is taken by the ten largest. The source was CD4+ or CD8+ T cells sorted from blood, collected in a trial of the OX40 agonist ivuxolimab. These TCRs come from an adult with an advanced solid tumor such as melanoma, head and neck, liver or kidney cancer.

J is TRBJ1-3 and V is TRBV30, with D perhaps TRBD1 (5 bases). The germline V gene encodes CDR1 GTSNPN and CDR2 SVGIG (reference sequence). V was shortened by 0 bases and J by 2 bases, with 5 bases between the two germline ends. The CDR3 loop spans 13 amino acids. The CDR3 sequence is CAWSVQAGNTIYF. In DNA, the CDR3 is TGTGCCTGGAGTGTACAGGCTGGAAACACCATATATTTT. Full variable domain (remainder filled in from reference TRBV30 and TRBJ1-3): SQTIHQWPATLVQPVGSPLSLECTVEGTSNPNLYWYRQAAGRGLQLLFYSVGIGQISSEVPQNLSASRPQDRQFILSSKKLLLSDSGFYLCAWSVQAGNTIYFGEGSWLTVV.

The genes are TRBV10-1 and TRBJ1-1, with D hard to call. The CDR3 length is 15 residues. Germline CDR1 WNHNN, CDR2 SYGVQD (reference sequence). Trimming left V 0 bases short and J 1 base short, with 9 bases between. The CDR3 sequence: CASSESPLANTEAFF. For the CDR3, the DNA is TGCGCCAGCAGTGAGTCGCCACTCGCGAACACTGAAGCTTTCTTT.

V and J are TRBV4-1 and TRBJ2-7; TRBD2 is a possible D gene (6 bases). The CDR3 runs to 14 residues. Germline CDR1 is MGHRA and CDR2 is YSYEKL. Trimming removed 3 bases at V and 4 bases at J, with 13 bases between. CDR3 DNA: TGCGCCAGCAGCCAGGGGGGAAGGTTTTACGAGCAGTACTTC. This sequence encodes CASSQGGRFYEQYF.

This chain links TRBV5-5 with TRBJ1-2; a possible D gene is TRBD1 (5 bases). CDR1 is SGHKS, CDR2 YYEKEE, per germline (reference sequence). V lost 0 bases and J lost 0, with 12 bases in between. This CDR3 has 16 residues. The CDR3 DNA sequence: TGTGCCAGCAGCTTGGAGGGGAGGCAGACTAACTATGGCTACACCTTC. It yields the protein CASSLEGRQTNYGYTF.

The CDR3 region has the DNA TGTGCCAGCAGTTTAAATTACGGCTTCAATGAAAAACTGTTTTTT. Its translation: CASSLNYGFNEKLFF. The chain has TRBV28 and TRBJ1-4; unclear D gene. The CDR3 runs to 15 residues. The V end was cut by 2 bases, the J end by 5 bases, with 12 bases between. CDR1 is MDHEN, CDR2 SYDVKM, per germline.

The DNA for the CDR3 is TGCAGCCAATCCCCGGGTGGGTACAATGAGCAGTTCTTC. This translates into CSQSPGGYNEQFF. The chain is built from TRBV29-1 and TRBJ2-1; D gene unclear. Trimming shortened V by 8 bases and J by 4 bases, and 15 bases separated the two germline ends. CDR1 and CDR2 from the germline V gene are SQVTM and ANQGSEA. The CDR3 is 13 residues long.

The V and J genes are TRBV10-1 and TRBJ1-1, with D perhaps matching TRBD1 (5 bases). V was clipped by 5 bases and J by 6 bases, with 16 bases between them. The CDR3 has 14 amino acids. Looked up from germline, CDR1 is WNHNN and CDR2 is SYGVQD (reference sequence). CDR3 residues: CASSTGYPLAEAFF. CDR3 nucleotides: TGCGCCAGCAGTACAGGCTACCCCCTGGCTGAAGCTTTCTTT.

This sequence joins TRBV4-2 and TRBJ2-7; either TRBD1 or TRBD2 may supply D (5 bases each). The V and J ends lost 3 bases and 3 bases respectively, with 15 bases between them. The CDR3 consists of 15 residues. Germline CDR1 LGHNA, CDR2 YNFKEQ. CDR3 loop: CASSHQHGGDYEQYF. In nucleotides, the CDR3 is TGTGCCAGCAGCCACCAACATGGGGGAGACTACGAGCAGTACTTC.

V gene TRBV5-1 combines with J gene TRBJ1-2; D is undetermined. Trimming stripped 0 bases from V and 5 bases from J, with 8 bases between. This CDR3 contains 13 residues. The germline gives CDR1 SGHRS, CDR2 YFSETQ. CDR3 DNA: TGCGCCAGCAGCTTGGAGGGAGGTTATGGCTACACCTTC. As protein: CASSLEGGYGYTF.

The V gene is TRBV6-5, the J gene TRBJ2-2; 8 bases map to TRBD2. Germline-derived CDR1 and CDR2 are MNHEY and SVGAGI. V trimming: 5 bases; J trimming: 5 bases; junction bases outside the gene matches: 7. The CDR3 totals 15 residues. The CDR3 sequence is CASSDLAGRTGELFF. DNA for the CDR3: TGTGCCAGCAGTGACTTAGCGGGAAGAACCGGGGAGCTGTTTTTT.

The chain employs TRBV28 and TRBJ2-1, with TRBD2 matching over 8 bases. With V trimmed by 6 bases and J by 8 bases, 12 bases remained unmatched. The germline V gene encodes CDR1 MDHEN and CDR2 SYDVKM. The CDR3 consists of 15 residues. CDR3 in amino acids: CASRQSGSRKDEQFF. The CDR3 DNA follows: TGTGCCAGCAGACAGAGCGGGAGCCGAAAGGATGAGCAGTTCTTC. The whole variable domain, filled in from reference TRBV28 and TRBJ2-1, reads DVKVTQSSRYLVKRTGEKVFLECVQDMDHENMFWYRQDPGLGLRLIYFSYDVKMKEKGDIPEGYSVSREKKERFSLILESASTNQTSMYLCASRQSGSRKDEQFFGPGTRLTVL.

V usage is TRBV5-1 and J usage is TRBJ2-6; unclear D gene. This CDR3 contains 14 residues. The germline gives CDR1 SGHRS, CDR2 YFSETQ. Trimming removed 3 bases from V and 4 bases from J, with 8 bases in between. The CDR3 here is CASSSSSGANVLTF. CDR3 nucleotide sequence: TGCGCCAGCAGCTCCTCGAGCGGGGCCAACGTCCTGACTTTC.

The rearrangement links TRBV6-5 to TRBJ1-1; 7 positions match TRBD1. With 5 bases clipped from V and 0 bases from J, the junction kept 6 bases outside the gene matches. There are 15 residues in the CDR3. Germline loops: CDR1 MNHEY, CDR2 SVGAGI. The CDR3 nucleotides read TGTGCCAGCAGTCAACTACAGGGGATGAACACTGAAGCTTTCTTT. Amino acids: CASSQLQGMNTEAFF.

The J gene is TRBJ2-1, the V gene TRBV2; 8 bases are a match to TRBD2. Germline CDR1 is SNHLY and CDR2 is FYNNEI. This CDR3 spans 17 amino acids. The J segment lost 1 base and the V segment lost 6 bases, leaving 11 bases of the junction unmatched. CDR3 region: CASRIQAGLGSYNEQFF. DNA of the CDR3: TGTGCCAGCAGGATCCAGGCGGGACTAGGGTCCTACAATGAGCAGTTCTTC.

For the CDR3, the DNA is TGTGCCAGCTCACCTCCCTCGGGGCAGGGCAACTATGGCTACACCTTC. The encoded protein is CASSPPSGQGNYGYTF. The V and J genes are TRBV18 and TRBJ1-2, with D tentatively TRBD1 (5 bases). From germline, CDR1 is KGHSH and CDR2 LQKENI. V was pared by 3 bases and J by 2 bases, with 16 bases between. CDR3 size: 16 residues. Drawing the rest from reference TRBV18 and TRBJ1-2, the complete variable domain is NAGVMQNPRHLVRRRGQEARLRCSPMKGHSHVYWYRQLPEEGLKFMVYLQKENIIDESGMPKERFSAEFPKEGPSILRIQQVVRGDSAAYFCASSPPSGQGNYGYTFGSGTRLTVV.

This clone was seen a single time. The rearrangement links TRBV28 to TRBJ2-7, with D maybe TRBD2 (7 bases). With 7 bases removed from V and 7 bases from J, the gap between germline ends came to 23 bases. Germline V CDR1 and CDR2: MDHEN, SYDVKM. CDR3 size: 15 residues. For the CDR3, the DNA is TGTGCCAGCACCCTCGCGGGGGCCGGAGCGGGGGAGCAGTACTTC. Translation: CASTLAGAGAGEQYF.

The chain combines TRBV5-1 with TRBJ2-7; D is possibly TRBD2 (7 bases). The length of the CDR3 is 16 residues. Germline loops: CDR1 SGHRS, CDR2 YFSETQ. V shed 1 base and J shed 5 bases, with 19 bases lying between them. The CDR3 nucleotides read TGCGCCAGCAGCTTGTTCTACGTGGGGGGGCAGAACGAGCAGTACTTC. As protein: CASSLFYVGGQNEQYF.

Note on this clone: This specimen includes other DNA sequences encoding the same CDR3. The genes are TRBV30 and TRBJ1-2; D remains unclear. Trimming removed 4 bases from V and 12 bases from J, with 15 bases in between. Germline V gene lookup returns CDR1 GTSNPN and CDR2 SVGIG (reference sequence). The CDR3 contains 11 residues. CDR3 bases: TGTGCCTGGAACCTGGGGAGGAGCCACACCTTC. Its protein product is CAWNLGRSHTF.

V is TRBV25-1 and J is TRBJ2-5, with TRBD1 identical over 12 bases. V was clipped by 3 bases and J by 6 bases; unmatched bases: 8. The CDR3 has 16 amino acids. CDR1 MGHDK and CDR2 SYGVNS come from the germline V gene. CDR3 region: CASSDAGTGGWKTQYF. The CDR3 DNA reads as TGTGCCAGCAGTGATGCTGGGACAGGGGGCTGGAAGACCCAGTACTTC.

The chain combines TRBV7-8 with TRBJ2-2, with TRBD2 identical over 7 bases. Looked up from germline, CDR1 is SGHVS and CDR2 is FQNEAQ. This CDR3 region has 15 residues. Losses at the gene ends were 1 base for V and 6 bases for J; bases not matched to a gene: 5. The CDR3 DNA reads TGTGCCAGCAGCTTAGGAGCGGGGCTGGCCGGGGAGCTGTTTTTT. Encoded protein: CASSLGAGLAGELFF.

The rearrangement joins TRBV19 to TRBJ2-2; D tentatively reads TRBD1 or TRBD2 (6 bases each). Germline V gives CDR1 LNHDA, CDR2 SQIVND (reference sequence). The CDR3 length is 14 residues. Trimming took 8 bases from V and 6 from J, leaving 16 bases between them. The CDR3 DNA reads TGTGCCAGTCACGGGGGCTTAACTCCCGGGGAGCTGTTTTTT. This codes for CASHGGLTPGELFF.

The chain links TRBV7-8 to TRBJ2-7, with TRBD2 as a possible D gene (6 bases). The V gene's germline CDR1 is SGHVS and CDR2 FQNEAQ. V was shortened by 7 bases and J by 4 bases, with 17 bases between the two germline ends. The CDR3 contains 14 residues. The CDR3 spells CASNPAGAGYEQYF. DNA of the CDR3: TGTGCCAGCAACCCTGCCGGGGCGGGGTACGAGCAGTACTTC.